Given below is one T cell receptor beta chain in context. Its antigen is undetermined. TCRdb reprocessed the reads with MiXCR, giving one entry per CDR3 protein. Here the sample spans about 920,000 distinct CDR3 sequences, roughly 31% being singletons. The J segment lost 7 bases and the V segment lost 10 bases, leaving 10 bases of the junction unmatched. Germline V lookup: CDR1 ENHRY, CDR2 SYGVKD. CDR3 size: 12 residues. The data belong to a study of T cell repertoires in cytomegalovirus infection. Study as a whole: Well-studied HLA-B-restricted epitopes and recently identified HLA-C-restricted epitopes of CMV were both used in the study. Public TCR beta signatures provided an indication of both CMV infection and a matching HLA type.

Study-level points and caveats: Ex vivo responses were dominated by HLA-C-restricted CMV-specific TCR beta clonotypes.

This material consisted of cultured CD8+ T cells from PBMCs, taken from culture after CMV antigen stimulation. This clonotype originated in a human donor in good health (CMV status not recorded). Some clones in this sample may be carry-over from other donors' samples. The chain employs TRBV10-3 and TRBJ2-7; 7 nucleotides align to TRBD1. In DNA form, the CDR3 reads TGTGCCACACGGACAGGAAGGTCGGAGCAGTACTTC. This translates into CATRTGRSEQYF.